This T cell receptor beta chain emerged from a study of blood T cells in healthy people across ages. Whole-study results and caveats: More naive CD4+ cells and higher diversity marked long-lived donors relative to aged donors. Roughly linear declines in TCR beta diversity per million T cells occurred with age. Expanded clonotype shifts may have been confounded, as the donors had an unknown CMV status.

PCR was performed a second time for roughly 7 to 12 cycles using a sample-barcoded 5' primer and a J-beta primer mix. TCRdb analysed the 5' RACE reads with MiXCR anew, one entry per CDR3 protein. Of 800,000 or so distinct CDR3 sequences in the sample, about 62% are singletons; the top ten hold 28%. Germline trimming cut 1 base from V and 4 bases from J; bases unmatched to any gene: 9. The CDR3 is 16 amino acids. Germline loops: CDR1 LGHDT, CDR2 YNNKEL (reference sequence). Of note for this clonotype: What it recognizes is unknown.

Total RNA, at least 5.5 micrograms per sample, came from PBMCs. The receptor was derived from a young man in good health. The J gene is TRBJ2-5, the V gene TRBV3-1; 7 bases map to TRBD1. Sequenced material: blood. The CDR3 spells CASSQGPGTVGETQYF. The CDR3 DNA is TGTGCCAGCAGCCAAGGCCCCGGGACAGTCGGAGAGACCCAGTACTTC.